Below are 14 T cell receptor beta chains sequenced from a single sample in a study of Ad26.COV2.S vaccination and SARS-CoV-2 variants. Sequencing used immunoSEQ multiplex PCR; TCRdb keeps in-frame clones, though not all of them. The table has about 680,000 clones, around 92% seen once. The treatment denotes: some 20 received Ad26.COV2.S at low or high dose, single or two shots; several received placebo; per-sample allocation not given. Sampling occurred on day 63 after the first vaccine or placebo injection. The sequences come from peripheral blood, collected in a trial of Ad26.COV2.S vaccine versus placebo. Source of these receptors: a person aged 18-60 years who received the Ad26.COV2.S COVID-19 vaccine or a placebo.

The chain combines TRBV10-3 with TRBJ2-1, with D hard to call. The germline CDR1 and CDR2 sequences are ENHRY and SYGVKD. The V and J ends lost 6 bases and 5 bases respectively, with 11 bases between them. The CDR3 has 13 amino acids. The chain's CDR3 is CAIRRTENNEQFF. The CDR3 DNA sequence: TGTGCCATCAGGCGGACCGAAAACAATGAGCAGTTCTTC.

CDR3 loop: CASSERTTDTQYF. As DNA, the CDR3 is TGTGCCAGCAGTGAAAGGACCACAGATACGCAGTATTTT. The chain recombines TRBV6-1 with TRBJ2-3, with D unresolved. Trimming stripped 2 bases from V and 2 bases from J, with 5 bases between. Germline V lookup: CDR1 MNHNS, CDR2 SASEGT. The CDR3 has 13 residues.

The chain carries TRBV6-6 and TRBJ1-4, with D unclear. The V and J ends lost 6 bases and 8 bases respectively, with 13 bases between them. Germline V gene lookup returns CDR1 MNHNY and CDR2 SVGAGI (reference sequence). The CDR3 extends over 13 amino acids. For the CDR3, the DNA is TGTGCCAGCAGCCTGGACGGCCGGGAAAAACTGTTTTTT. Translating gives CASSLDGREKLFF.

This clone was seen a single time. The J gene is TRBJ1-4, the V gene TRBV15; TRBD1 is a possible D gene (5 bases). The V end lost 0 bases, the J end lost 10 bases, and 12 bases lay between the germline ends. Germline V gives CDR1 LNHNV, CDR2 YYDKDF (reference sequence). This CDR3 has 14 amino acids. CDR3 protein: CATSRDSGDGKLFF. CDR3 DNA: TGTGCCACCAGCAGAGATTCGGGGGATGGAAAACTGTTTTTT.

V is TRBV7-8 and J is TRBJ2-7, with TRBD2 matching over 7 bases. The ends lost 3 bases at V and 2 bases at J; junction bases unmatched: 10. The CDR3 totals 16 residues. In germline, CDR1 is SGHVS, CDR2 FQNEAQ. CDR3 amino acids: CASSFQPSGITYEQYF. DNA of the CDR3: TGTGCCAGCAGCTTTCAACCTAGCGGAATAACCTACGAGCAGTACTTC. The full variable domain, completed using reference TRBV7-8 and TRBJ2-7, is GAGVSQSPRYKVAKRGQDVALRCDPISGHVSLFWYQQALGQGPEFLTYFQNEAQLDKSGLPSDRFFAERPEGSVSTLKIQRTQQEDSAVYLCASSFQPSGITYEQYFGPGTRLTVT.

This clone was counted between two and nine times. At one of its ends the junction is not consistent with the germline gene, which may arise from a read error. This chain uses TRBV6-1 with TRBJ1-2; perhaps TRBD1 as D (5 bases). CDR1 is MNHNS, CDR2 SASEGT, per germline. The CDR3 extends over 13 amino acids. CDR3 in amino acids: CASREEGTYGYTF. CDR3 coding DNA: TGTGCCAGCAGAGAAGAGGGGACCTATGGCTACACCTTC.

The genes are TRBV4-3 and TRBJ1-6; 7 nucleotides align to TRBD1. The length of the CDR3 is 15 residues. Unmatched junction bases numbered 7, after V lost 3 bases and J lost 8 bases. Germline V gives CDR1 LGHNA, CDR2 YSLEER. As DNA, the CDR3 is TGCGCCAGCAGCCACGAGACAGGGAGAGATTCACCCCTCCACTTT. Encoded protein: CASSHETGRDSPLHF.

The chain couples TRBV14 to TRBJ2-2; TRBD1 might be the D (6 bases). CDR1 is SGHDN, CDR2 FVKESK, per germline. Trimming shortened V by 0 bases and J by 7 bases, and 15 bases separated the two germline ends. This CDR3 comprises 16 residues. The chain's CDR3 is CASSQDFSGGVGELFF. CDR3 DNA: TGTGCCAGCAGCCAAGATTTCTCTGGGGGCGTCGGGGAGCTGTTTTTT. Combining the CDR3 with reference TRBV14 and TRBJ2-2 gives the whole variable domain EAGVTQFPSHSVIEKGQTVTLRCDPISGHDNLYWYRRVMGKEIKFLLHFVKESKQDESGMPNNRFLAERTGGTYSTLKVQPAELEDSGVYFCASSQDFSGGVGELFFGEGSRLTVL.

This clone was seen once. V gene TRBV6-5 combines with J gene TRBJ2-5, with D perhaps given as TRBD1 or TRBD2 (5 bases each). The CDR3 spans 15 residues. Germline CDR1 and CDR2: MNHEY and SVGAGI. Trimming cost V 0 bases and J 8 bases, with 16 bases left between them. The CDR3 is CASSYSIEGRSTQYF. CDR3 sequence (DNA): TGTGCCAGCAGTTACTCGATCGAGGGACGGAGTACCCAGTACTTC.

The rearrangement links TRBV6-5 to TRBJ1-1, with D possibly TRBD1 on 5 matching bases. Germline CDR1 reads MNHEY; CDR2 reads SVGAGI. Trimming cost V 10 bases and J 3 bases, with 15 bases left between them. This CDR3 contains 13 residues. CDR3 loop: CATSGPGDTEAFF. In nucleotides, the CDR3 is TGTGCCACCTCCGGGCCGGGGGACACTGAAGCTTTCTTT.

The rearrangement joins TRBV11-3 to TRBJ2-1; a possible D gene is TRBD1 (5 bases). The germline V and J ends were trimmed by 3 bases and 3 bases, with 12 bases remaining between them. This CDR3 has 15 residues. The V gene's germline CDR1 is SGHNT and CDR2 YENEEA. The CDR3 region has the DNA TGTGCCAGCAGCTTGACAGCCCTCTACTACAATGAGCAGTTCTTC. It translates to CASSLTALYYNEQFF.

In this sample, this clone turned up once. The rearrangement links TRBV6-5 to TRBJ2-2; 11 bases align to TRBD2. The CDR3 length is 16 residues. CDR1 is MNHEY, CDR2 SVGAGI, per germline. J was trimmed by 6 bases and V by 0 bases; bases with no gene match: 3. The CDR3 loop reads CASSYSIAGGAGELFF. CDR3 DNA sequence: TGTGCCAGCAGTTACTCGATAGCGGGAGGGGCCGGGGAGCTGTTTTTT.

In DNA form, the CDR3 reads TGTGCCAGCAGGGGGGACAGTGTCTACTACGAGCAGTACTTC. Translation gives CASRGDSVYYEQYF. This chain links TRBV2 with TRBJ2-7, with TRBD1 matching 7 bases. This CDR3 has 14 residues. Germline V lookup: CDR1 SNHLY, CDR2 FYNNEI. J lost 3 bases, V lost 6 bases, and 8 bases had no gene match.

The rearrangement uses TRBV30 and TRBJ2-1; maybe TRBD2 (5 bases). CDR1 and CDR2 (germline): GTSNPN, SVGIG (reference sequence). The CDR3 has 14 residues. V lost 4 bases and J lost 3, with 13 bases in between. CDR3 coding DNA: TGTGCCTGGAATTCCCGGGGAATCTACAATGAGCAGTTCTTC. It translates to CAWNSRGIYNEQFF.